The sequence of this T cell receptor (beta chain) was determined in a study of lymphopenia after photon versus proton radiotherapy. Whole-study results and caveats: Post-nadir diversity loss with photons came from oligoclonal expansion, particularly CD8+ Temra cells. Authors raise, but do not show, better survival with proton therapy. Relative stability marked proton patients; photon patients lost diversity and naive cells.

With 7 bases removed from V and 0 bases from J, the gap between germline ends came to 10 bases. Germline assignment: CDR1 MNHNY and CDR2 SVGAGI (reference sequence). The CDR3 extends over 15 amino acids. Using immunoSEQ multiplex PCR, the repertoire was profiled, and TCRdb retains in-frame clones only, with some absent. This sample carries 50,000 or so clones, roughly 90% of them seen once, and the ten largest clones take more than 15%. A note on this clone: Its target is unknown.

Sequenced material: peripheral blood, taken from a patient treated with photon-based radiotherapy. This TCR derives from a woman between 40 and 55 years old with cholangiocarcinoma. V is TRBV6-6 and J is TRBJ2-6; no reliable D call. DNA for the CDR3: TGTGCCAGCAATTTCGGCGGCTCTGGGGCCAACGTCCTGACTTTC. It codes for CASNFGGSGANVLTF.